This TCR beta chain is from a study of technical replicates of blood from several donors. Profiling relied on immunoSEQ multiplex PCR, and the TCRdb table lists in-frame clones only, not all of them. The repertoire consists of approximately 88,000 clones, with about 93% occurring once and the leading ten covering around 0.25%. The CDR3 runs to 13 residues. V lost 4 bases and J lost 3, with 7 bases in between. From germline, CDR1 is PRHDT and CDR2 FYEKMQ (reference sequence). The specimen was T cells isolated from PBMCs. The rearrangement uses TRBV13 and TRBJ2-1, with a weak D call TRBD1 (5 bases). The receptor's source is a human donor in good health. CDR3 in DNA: TGTGCCAGCAGCTCAGACAGCTACAATGAGCAGTTCTTC. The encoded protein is CASSSDSYNEQFF.